A single sample is the source of the 6 T cell receptor beta chains below, sequenced in a study of blood T cell repertoires in COVID-19. Profiling relied on immunoSEQ multiplex PCR, and the TCRdb table lists in-frame clones only, not all of them. The sample lists 330,000 or so clones; about 90% were seen once. Sequencing was done on a sample of PBMCs or T cells enriched from blood (not recorded which). These receptors were obtained from a woman under 40 who had been exposed to COVID-19.

The gene calls are TRBV25-1 and TRBJ1-4; a possible D gene is TRBD1 (5 bases). The CDR3 loop spans 15 amino acids. Trimming took 1 base from V and 8 from J, leaving 14 bases between them. Per the germline V gene, CDR1 is MGHDK and CDR2 is SYGVNS. The CDR3 spells CASSEFSGKDEKLFF. The CDR3 DNA reads as TGTGCCAGCAGTGAATTTTCAGGGAAAGACGAAAAACTGTTTTTT.

The chain recombines TRBV10-3 with TRBJ2-7, with 8 bases lining up with TRBD1. With 7 bases clipped from V and 2 bases from J, the junction kept 7 bases outside the gene matches. From germline, CDR1 is ENHRY and CDR2 SYGVKD. The CDR3 totals 14 residues. The CDR3, as DNA: TGTGCCATCAATGATCCGGGACAGGCCTACGAGCAGTACTTC. Translation: CAINDPGQAYEQYF.

This chain links TRBV7-8 with TRBJ1-1, with 7 bases lining up with TRBD1. V gave up 2 bases and J gave up 5 bases; unmatched junction bases: 5. Germline CDR1 reads SGHVS; CDR2 reads FQNEAQ. This CDR3 is built from 14 residues. The CDR3 region is CASSLWQGQTEAFF. The CDR3 DNA reads as TGTGCCAGCAGCTTATGGCAGGGACAGACTGAAGCTTTCTTT. Supplemented by reference TRBV7-8 and TRBJ1-1, the full variable domain reads GAGVSQSPRYKVAKRGQDVALRCDPISGHVSLFWYQQALGQGPEFLTYFQNEAQLDKSGLPSDRFFAERPEGSVSTLKIQRTQQEDSAVYLCASSLWQGQTEAFFGQGTRLTVV.

This clone was seen once. The chain joins TRBV27 to TRBJ1-4; D gene uncertain. Trimming left V 4 bases short and J 7 bases short, with 16 bases between. This CDR3 has 15 residues. The germline CDR1 and CDR2 sequences are MNHEY and SMNVEV (reference sequence). CDR3 sequence reads: CASSSRAREGEKLFF. The CDR3 nucleotides read TGTGCCAGCAGTTCCCGGGCCCGGGAGGGTGAAAAACTGTTTTTT. The variable domain in full, completed from reference TRBV27 and TRBJ1-4, reads EAQVTQNPRYLITVTGKKLTVTCSQNMNHEYMSWYRQDPGLGLRQIYYSMNVEVTDKGDVPEGYKVSRKEKRNFPLILESPSPNQTSLYFCASSSRAREGEKLFFGSGTQLSVL.

The chain is built from TRBV7-8 and TRBJ2-7, with 11 bases aligning to TRBD2. The CDR3 spans 19 residues. Germline values: CDR1 SGHVS, CDR2 FQNEAQ. The V gene end was trimmed by 1 base and the J gene end by 3 bases; junction bases not matched to a gene: 14. The CDR3 region has the DNA TGTGCCAGCAGCTTAGATTATGGGGGAGGACTAGCGGGCCTCTACGAGCAGTACTTC. Its protein is CASSLDYGGGLAGLYEQYF.

The chain employs TRBV7-8 and TRBJ2-2; possible D gene TRBD1, 7 bases. V lost 5 bases and J 0 bases, leaving 10 bases between the germline ends. Germline values: CDR1 SGHVS, CDR2 FQNEAQ. This CDR3 is 15 amino acids long. In DNA form, the CDR3 reads TGTGCCAGCAGCGCGGGACAGCCGAACACCGGGGAGCTGTTTTTT. Its translation: CASSAGQPNTGELFF.